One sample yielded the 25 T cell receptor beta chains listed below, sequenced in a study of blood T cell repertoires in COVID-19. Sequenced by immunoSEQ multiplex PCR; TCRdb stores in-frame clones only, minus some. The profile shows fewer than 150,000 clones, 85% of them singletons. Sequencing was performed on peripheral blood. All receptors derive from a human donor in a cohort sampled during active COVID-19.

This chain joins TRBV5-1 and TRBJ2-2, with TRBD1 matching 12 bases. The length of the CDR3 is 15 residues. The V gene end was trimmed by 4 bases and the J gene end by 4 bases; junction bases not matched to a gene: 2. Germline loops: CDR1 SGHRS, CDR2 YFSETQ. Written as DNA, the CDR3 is TGCGCCAGCAGCGCGGGACAGGGGGCCACCGGGGAGCTGTTTTTT. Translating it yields CASSAGQGATGELFF.

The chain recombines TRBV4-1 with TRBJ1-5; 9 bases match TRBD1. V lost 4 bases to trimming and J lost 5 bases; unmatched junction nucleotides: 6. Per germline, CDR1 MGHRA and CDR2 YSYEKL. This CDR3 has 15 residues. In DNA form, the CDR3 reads TGCGCCAGCAGCCGTGGGACAGGGAGTTATCAGCCCCAGCATTTT. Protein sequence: CASSRGTGSYQPQHF.

This chain's CDR3 is CASSPTPYTDTQYF. CDR3 nucleotides: TGTGCCAGCAGCCCGACTCCTTACACAGATACGCAGTATTTT. The chain combines TRBV11-3 with TRBJ2-3; D call uncertain. The CDR3 extends over 14 amino acids. Trimming stripped 5 bases from V and 2 bases from J, with 11 bases between. Per germline, CDR1 SGHNT and CDR2 YENEEA.

The CDR3 DNA reads TGTGCCAGCAGTTTAAGCGATAGAGATGGCTACACCTTC. It specifies CASSLSDRDGYTF. The chain has TRBV27 and TRBJ1-2; D is uncertain. V lost 2 bases and J lost 6, with 10 bases in between. This CDR3 is built from 13 residues. Germline lookup yields CDR1 MNHEY and CDR2 SMNVEV (reference sequence).

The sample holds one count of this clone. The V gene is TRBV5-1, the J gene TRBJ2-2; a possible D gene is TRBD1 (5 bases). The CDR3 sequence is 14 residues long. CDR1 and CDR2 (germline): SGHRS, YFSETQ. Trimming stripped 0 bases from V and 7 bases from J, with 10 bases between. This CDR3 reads CASSLGSGNGELFF. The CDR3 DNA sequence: TGCGCCAGCAGCTTGGGATCAGGGAACGGGGAGCTGTTTTTT.

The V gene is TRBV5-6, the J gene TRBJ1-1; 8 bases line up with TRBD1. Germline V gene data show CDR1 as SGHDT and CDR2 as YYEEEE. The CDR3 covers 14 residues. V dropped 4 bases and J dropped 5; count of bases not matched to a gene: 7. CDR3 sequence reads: CASSPQTGGTEAFF. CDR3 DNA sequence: TGTGCCAGCAGCCCACAAACAGGGGGGACTGAAGCTTTCTTT.

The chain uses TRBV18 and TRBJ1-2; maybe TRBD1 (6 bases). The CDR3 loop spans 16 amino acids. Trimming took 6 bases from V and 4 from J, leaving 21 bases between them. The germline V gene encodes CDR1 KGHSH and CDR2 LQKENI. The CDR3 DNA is TGTGCCAGCTCCGGGGGGCAACTTGACAACGGCTATGGCTACACCTTC. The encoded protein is CASSGGQLDNGYGYTF. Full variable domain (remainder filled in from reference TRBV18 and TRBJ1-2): NAGVMQNPRHLVRRRGQEARLRCSPMKGHSHVYWYRQLPEEGLKFMVYLQKENIIDESGMPKERFSAEFPKEGPSILRIQQVVRGDSAAYFCASSGGQLDNGYGYTFGSGTRLTVV.

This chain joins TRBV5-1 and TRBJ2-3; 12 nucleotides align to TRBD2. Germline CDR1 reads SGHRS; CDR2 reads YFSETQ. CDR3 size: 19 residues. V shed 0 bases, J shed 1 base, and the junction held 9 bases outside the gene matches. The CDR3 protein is CASSLGSSGGAIRTDTQYF. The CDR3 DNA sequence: TGCGCCAGCAGCTTGGGGTCTAGCGGGGGGGCCATACGCACAGATACGCAGTATTTT.

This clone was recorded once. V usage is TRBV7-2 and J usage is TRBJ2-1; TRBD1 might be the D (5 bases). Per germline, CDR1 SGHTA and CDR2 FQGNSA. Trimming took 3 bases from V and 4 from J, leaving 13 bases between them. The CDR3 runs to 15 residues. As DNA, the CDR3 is TGTGCCAGCAGCTTCCCCAGGGTCCTGTACAATGAGCAGTTCTTC. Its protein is CASSFPRVLYNEQFF. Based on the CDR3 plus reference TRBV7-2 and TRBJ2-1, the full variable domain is GAGVSQSPSNKVTEKGKDVELRCDPISGHTALYWYRQSLGQGLEFLIYFQGNSAPDKSGLPSDRFSAERTGGSVSTLTIQRTQQEDSAVYLCASSFPRVLYNEQFFGPGTRLTVL.

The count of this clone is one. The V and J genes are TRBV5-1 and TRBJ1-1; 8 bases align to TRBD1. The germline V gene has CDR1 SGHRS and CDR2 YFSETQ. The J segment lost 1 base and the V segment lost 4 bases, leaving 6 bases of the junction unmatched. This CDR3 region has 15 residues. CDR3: CASSTRDRSNTEAFF. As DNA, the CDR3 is TGCGCCAGCAGCACGAGGGACAGGTCGAACACTGAAGCTTTCTTT.

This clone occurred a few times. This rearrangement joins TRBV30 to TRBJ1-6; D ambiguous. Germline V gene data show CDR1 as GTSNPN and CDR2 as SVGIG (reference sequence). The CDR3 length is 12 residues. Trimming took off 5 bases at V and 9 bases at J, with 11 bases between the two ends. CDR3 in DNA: TGTGCCTGGCGTAGTATGTCTTCACCCCTCCACTTT. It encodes CAWRSMSSPLHF.

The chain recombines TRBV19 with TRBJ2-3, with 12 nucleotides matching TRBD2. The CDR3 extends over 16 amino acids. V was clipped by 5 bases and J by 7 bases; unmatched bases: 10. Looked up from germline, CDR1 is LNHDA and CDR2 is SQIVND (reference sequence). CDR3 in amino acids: CASSRGELAGGNTQYF. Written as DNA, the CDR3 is TGTGCCAGTAGTCGAGGGGAACTAGCGGGGGGAAATACGCAGTATTTT.

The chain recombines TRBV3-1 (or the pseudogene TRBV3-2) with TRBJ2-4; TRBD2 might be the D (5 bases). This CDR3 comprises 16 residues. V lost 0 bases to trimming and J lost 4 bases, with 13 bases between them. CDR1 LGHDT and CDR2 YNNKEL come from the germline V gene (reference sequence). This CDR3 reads CASSQDFRGTKNIQYF. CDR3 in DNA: TGTGCCAGCAGCCAAGATTTTCGGGGAACAAAAAACATTCAGTACTTC.

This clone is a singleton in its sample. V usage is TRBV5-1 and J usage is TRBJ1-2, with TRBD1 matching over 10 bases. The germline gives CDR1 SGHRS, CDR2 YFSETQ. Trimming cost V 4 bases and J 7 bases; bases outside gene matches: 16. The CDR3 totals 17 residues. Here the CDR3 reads CASSLDEIDRGLIGYTF. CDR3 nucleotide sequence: TGCGCCAGCAGCCTGGACGAAATTGACAGGGGGCTAATTGGCTACACCTTC.

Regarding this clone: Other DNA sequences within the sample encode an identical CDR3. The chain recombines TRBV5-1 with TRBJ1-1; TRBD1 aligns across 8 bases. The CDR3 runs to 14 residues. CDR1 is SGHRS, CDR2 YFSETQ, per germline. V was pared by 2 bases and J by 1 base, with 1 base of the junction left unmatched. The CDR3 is CASSLGTGNTEAFF. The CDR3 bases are TGCGCCAGCAGCTTAGGGACAGGGAACACTGAAGCTTTCTTT.

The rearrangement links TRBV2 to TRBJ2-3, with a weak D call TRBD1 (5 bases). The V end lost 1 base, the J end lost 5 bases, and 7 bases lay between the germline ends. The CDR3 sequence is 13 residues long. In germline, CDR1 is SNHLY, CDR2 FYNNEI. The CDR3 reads CASSEVGQDTQYF. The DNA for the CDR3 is TGTGCCAGCAGTGAAGTCGGACAAGATACGCAGTATTTT.

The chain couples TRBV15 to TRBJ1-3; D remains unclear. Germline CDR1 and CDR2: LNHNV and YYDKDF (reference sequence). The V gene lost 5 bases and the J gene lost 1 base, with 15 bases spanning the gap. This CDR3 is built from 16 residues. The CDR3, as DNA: TGTGCCACCAGCCGGGAGCGGCCTAAGTCTGGAAACACCATATATTTT. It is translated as CATSRERPKSGNTIYF.

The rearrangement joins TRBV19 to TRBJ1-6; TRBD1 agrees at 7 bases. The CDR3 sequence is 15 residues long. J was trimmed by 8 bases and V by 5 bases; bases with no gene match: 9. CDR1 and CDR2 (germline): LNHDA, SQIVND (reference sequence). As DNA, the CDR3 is TGTGCCAGTAGTGTTGACAGGGTCATTGATTCACCCCTCCACTTT. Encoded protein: CASSVDRVIDSPLHF. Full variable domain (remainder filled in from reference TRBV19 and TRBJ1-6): DGGITQSPKYLFRKEGQNVTLSCEQNLNHDAMYWYRQDPGQGLRLIYYSQIVNDFQKGDIAEGYSVSREKKESFPLTVTSAQKNPTAFYLCASSVDRVIDSPLHFGNGTRLTVT.

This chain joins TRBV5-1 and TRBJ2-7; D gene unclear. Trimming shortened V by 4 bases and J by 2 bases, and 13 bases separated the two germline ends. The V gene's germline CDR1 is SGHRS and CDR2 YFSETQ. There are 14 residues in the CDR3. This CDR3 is CASSARQLAYEQYF. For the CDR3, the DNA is TGCGCCAGCAGCGCCCGACAACTGGCCTACGAGCAGTACTTC.

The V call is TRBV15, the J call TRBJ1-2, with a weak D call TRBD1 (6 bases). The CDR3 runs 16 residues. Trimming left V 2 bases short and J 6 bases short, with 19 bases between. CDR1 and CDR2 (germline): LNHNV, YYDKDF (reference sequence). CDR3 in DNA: TGTGCCACCAGCAGACCCCGGGCCCAGGGGCCGGATGGCTACACCTTC. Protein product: CATSRPRAQGPDGYTF.

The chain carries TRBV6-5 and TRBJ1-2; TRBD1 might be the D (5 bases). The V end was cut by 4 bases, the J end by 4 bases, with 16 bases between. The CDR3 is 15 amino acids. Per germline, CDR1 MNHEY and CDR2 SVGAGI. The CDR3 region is CASSSAGGVLYGYTF. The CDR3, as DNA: TGTGCCAGCAGTTCCGCCGGAGGGGTCCTCTATGGCTACACCTTC.

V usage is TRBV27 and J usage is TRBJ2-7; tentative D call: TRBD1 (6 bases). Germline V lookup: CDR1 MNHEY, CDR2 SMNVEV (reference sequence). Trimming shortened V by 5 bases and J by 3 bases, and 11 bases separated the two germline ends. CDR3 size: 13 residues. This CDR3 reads CASSASQGYEQYF. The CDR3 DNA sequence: TGTGCCAGCAGTGCGTCACAGGGCTACGAGCAGTACTTC.

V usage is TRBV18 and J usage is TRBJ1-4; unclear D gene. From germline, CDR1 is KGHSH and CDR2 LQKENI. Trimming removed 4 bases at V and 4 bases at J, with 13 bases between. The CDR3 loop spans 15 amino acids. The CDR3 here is CASSLGQVLNEKLFF. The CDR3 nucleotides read TGTGCCAGCTCACTTGGCCAGGTCCTTAATGAAAAACTGTTTTTT.

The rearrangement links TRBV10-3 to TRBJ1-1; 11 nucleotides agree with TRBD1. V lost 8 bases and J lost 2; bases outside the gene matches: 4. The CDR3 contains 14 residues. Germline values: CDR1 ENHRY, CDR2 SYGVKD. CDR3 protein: CAILGTGGNTEAFF. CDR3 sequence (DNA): TGTGCCATCCTGGGGACAGGGGGTAACACTGAAGCTTTCTTT.

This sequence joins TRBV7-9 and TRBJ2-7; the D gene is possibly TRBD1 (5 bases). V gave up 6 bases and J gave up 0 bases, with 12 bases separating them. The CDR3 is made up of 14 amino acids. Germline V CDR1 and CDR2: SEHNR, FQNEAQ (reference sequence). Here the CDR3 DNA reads TGTGCCAGCAGTCCTTGGACAAACTCCTACGAGCAGTACTTC. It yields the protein CASSPWTNSYEQYF.